This T cell receptor beta chain was recorded in a study of OX40 agonist ivuxolimab in advanced cancers. Overall study results and limits: Normalized expansion of T-cell clones was also low for some nonresponders. Dose levels from 0.1 to 3.0 mg/kg saw CD4+ and CD8+ blood T cells expand clonally by week 6.

Patients with a history of autoimmune disease or on systemic immunosuppression were excluded. Looked up from germline, CDR1 is MGHRA and CDR2 is YSYEKL. Losses at the gene ends were 0 bases for V and 0 bases for J; bases not matched to a gene: 3. This CDR3 has 16 residues. The method was immunoSEQ multiplex PCR; TCRdb's version includes in-frame clones alone and lacks a portion of them. This sample has about 67,000 clones, with about 88% found just once. Of note for this clone: No antigen is known for it.

The receptor's source is an adult with an advanced solid tumor such as melanoma, head and neck, liver or kidney cancer. The chain combines TRBV4-1 with TRBJ2-7; TRBD1 matches 9 bases. The input for sequencing was CD4+ or CD8+ T cells sorted from blood, taken in a trial of the OX40 agonist ivuxolimab. Written as DNA, the CDR3 is TGCGCCAGCAGCCAAGATGGACAGGGGAGCTCCTACGAGCAGTACTTC. Its protein is CASSQDGQGSSYEQYF.